Listed below are T cell receptor beta chains from one sample, sequenced in a study of T cell changes during pregnancy in multiple sclerosis. Produced via immunoSEQ multiplex PCR; TCRdb's table is partial and in-frame only. Of tens of thousands of clones detected, 91% appear once; the ten largest clones hold nearly 2%. Sequences were derived from CD4+ T cells from peripheral blood mononuclear cells, sampled after pregnancy. The receptors derive from a female donor in good health, enrolled as a control in a pregnancy study. Both conserved end residues are part of each CDR3. D genes are given only for firm matches. Not every row has a clone size; where given, it reads once, few, many or a size class.

CDR3nt: TGTGCCAGCAGTTTTGCGACAGTACTTTACAATGAGCAGTTCTTC
CDR3aa: CASSFATVLYNEQFF
j_gene: TRBJ2-1
v_gene: TRBV28
abundance: NA
d_gene: NA

CDR3nt: TGTGCCAGCAGCTTAGATCGGGTTTTGAACTATGGCTACACCTTC
CDR3aa: CASSLDRVLNYGYTF
j_gene: TRBJ1-2
v_gene: TRBV11-2
abundance: once
d_gene: NA

CDR3nt: TGTGCCTGGAACTGGTTGAACACCGGGGAGCTGTTTTTT
CDR3aa: CAWNWLNTGELFF
j_gene: TRBJ2-2
v_gene: TRBV30
abundance: NA
d_gene: NA

CDR3nt: TGTGCCAGCTCACCCCGACAGGGAACTGAAGCTTTCTTT
CDR3aa: CASSPRQGTEAFF
j_gene: TRBJ1-1
v_gene: TRBV18
abundance: NA
d_gene: TRBD1

CDR3nt: TGTGCCAGCAGTGACGAAGCGAGCGGGGGCACCGGGGAGCTGTTTTTT
CDR3aa: CASSDEASGGTGELFF
j_gene: TRBJ2-2
v_gene: TRBV6-4
abundance: NA
d_gene: TRBD2

CDR3nt: TGTGCCAGCAGTTCGAGGGTCACGGGCGGCTACACCTTC
CDR3aa: CASSSRVTGGYTF
j_gene: TRBJ1-2
v_gene: TRBV28
abundance: NA
d_gene: NA

CDR3nt: TGTGCCACCAGCAGAACCGGGACAGGGGAGTCACCCCTCCACTTT
CDR3aa: CATSRTGTGESPLHF
j_gene: TRBJ1-6
v_gene: TRBV15
abundance: NA
d_gene: TRBD1

CDR3nt: TGTGCCAGTAGTACCAGAAAAGAGACCCAGTACTTC
CDR3aa: CASSTRKETQYF
j_gene: TRBJ2-5
v_gene: TRBV19
abundance: NA
d_gene: NA

CDR3nt: TGTGCCAGCAGTTATGGACCGGGAGAGGAAAAACTGTTTTTT
CDR3aa: CASSYGPGEEKLFF
j_gene: TRBJ1-4
v_gene: TRBV6-5
abundance: NA
d_gene: NA

CDR3nt: TGTGCCAGCAGCTTGGCCTTACCGGGACTGTACAATGAGCAGTTCTTC
CDR3aa: CASSLALPGLYNEQFF
j_gene: TRBJ2-1
v_gene: TRBV5-6
abundance: NA
d_gene: NA

CDR3nt: TGTGCCAGTAGTATTGAAAGGGGTTTACCGAACACTGAAGCTTTCTTT
CDR3aa: CASSIERGLPNTEAFF
j_gene: TRBJ1-1
v_gene: TRBV19
abundance: NA
d_gene: NA

CDR3nt: TGTGCCAGCAGCTTAAAGATTCAGCGGGGGCGCTCCGTGGAGACCCAGTACTTC
CDR3aa: CASSLKIQRGRSVETQYF
j_gene: TRBJ2-5
v_gene: TRBV7-9
abundance: NA
d_gene: TRBD2

CDR3nt: TGTGCCAGCAGCCGAAACACAGGGCTTGAGCAGTTCTTC
CDR3aa: CASSRNTGLEQFF
j_gene: TRBJ2-1
v_gene: TRBV6-5
abundance: NA
d_gene: NA

CDR3nt: TGTGCCAGCAGTTTAGGACAGGGAACCGGGGAGCTGTTTTTT
CDR3aa: CASSLGQGTGELFF
j_gene: TRBJ2-2
v_gene: TRBV28
abundance: NA
d_gene: TRBD1

CDR3nt: TGTGCCAGCAGCCAAGAAGGGGACAGTGCGTACGAGCAGTACTTC
CDR3aa: CASSQEGDSAYEQYF
j_gene: TRBJ2-7
v_gene: TRBV4-2
abundance: NA
d_gene: TRBD1

CDR3nt: TGTGCCAGTAGTGAGGACAGTCTTAACTATGGCTACACCTTC
CDR3aa: CASSEDSLNYGYTF
j_gene: TRBJ1-2
v_gene: TRBV19
abundance: NA
d_gene: NA

CDR3nt: TGTGCCAGCAGCCGTGCGGGGGAGGGGATTAACTATGGCTACACCTTC
CDR3aa: CASSRAGEGINYGYTF
j_gene: TRBJ1-2
v_gene: TRBV27
abundance: NA
d_gene: NA

CDR3nt: TGTGCCAGCAGCCCTTTGGGACAGCAAAATCAGCCCCAGCATTTT
CDR3aa: CASSPLGQQNQPQHF
j_gene: TRBJ1-5
v_gene: TRBV6-5
abundance: NA
d_gene: TRBD1

CDR3nt: TGTGCCAGTAGTCCACAGGGGTCGGGCAATCAGCCCCAGCATTTT
CDR3aa: CASSPQGSGNQPQHF
j_gene: TRBJ1-5
v_gene: TRBV19
abundance: NA
d_gene: TRBD1

CDR3nt: TGTGCCAGCAGCTTAGATCCAGGGCTCTATGGCTACACCTTC
CDR3aa: CASSLDPGLYGYTF
j_gene: TRBJ1-2
v_gene: TRBV7-8
abundance: NA
d_gene: NA

CDR3nt: TGTGCCAGCAGTTTGGACGGGGGGTTTGGGGGCTACACCTTC
CDR3aa: CASSLDGGFGGYTF
j_gene: TRBJ1-2
v_gene: TRBV27
abundance: NA
d_gene: NA

CDR3nt: TGTGCCAGCAGGACAGGTAATCAGCCCCAGCATTTT
CDR3aa: CASRTGNQPQHF
j_gene: TRBJ1-5
v_gene: TRBV6-1
abundance: few
d_gene: NA

CDR3nt: TGTGCCAGCAGCTTGTTGCTTAGCTCCTACGAGCAGTACTTC
CDR3aa: CASSLLLSSYEQYF
j_gene: TRBJ2-7
v_gene: TRBV5-5
abundance: NA
d_gene: NA

CDR3nt: TGTGCCAGCAGCGTAGCTACAGGACAGGATAATCACCCGGAGCAGTTCTTC
CDR3aa: CASSVATGQDNHPEQFF
j_gene: TRBJ2-1
v_gene: TRBV9
abundance: NA
d_gene: TRBD1

CDR3nt: TGTGCCACCCGACAGGAGGTGATTCAGCCCCAGCATTTT
CDR3aa: CATRQEVIQPQHF
j_gene: TRBJ1-5
v_gene: TRBV19
abundance: NA
d_gene: NA

CDR3nt: TGTGCCAGCAGTTACAGGGCAGGGGGCACAGATACGCAGTATTTT
CDR3aa: CASSYRAGGTDTQYF
j_gene: TRBJ2-3
v_gene: TRBV6-6
abundance: NA
d_gene: NA

CDR3nt: TGTGCCAGCAGCCCGCCCGGCAGGACAGGGGAAGGCTACACCTTC
CDR3aa: CASSPPGRTGEGYTF
j_gene: TRBJ1-2
v_gene: TRBV16
abundance: NA
d_gene: TRBD1

CDR3nt: TGTGCCACCAGGGAGGGTCGCGCTGAAGCTTTCTTT
CDR3aa: CATREGRAEAFF
j_gene: TRBJ1-1
v_gene: TRBV7-8
abundance: NA
d_gene: NA

CDR3nt: TGTGCCAGCAGCCCGACGCGGGAGGGCAATGAGCAGTTCTTC
CDR3aa: CASSPTREGNEQFF
j_gene: TRBJ2-1
v_gene: TRBV7-2
abundance: NA
d_gene: TRBD2

CDR3nt: TGTGCCAGCAGCTTATTACCGGGAGGGCCCTACGAGCAGTACTTC
CDR3aa: CASSLLPGGPYEQYF
j_gene: TRBJ2-7
v_gene: TRBV11-2
abundance: NA
d_gene: TRBD2

CDR3nt: TGCGCCAGCAGAAAGGACGGGATGGATACGCAGTATTTT
CDR3aa: CASRKDGMDTQYF
j_gene: TRBJ2-3
v_gene: TRBV10-1
abundance: NA
d_gene: NA

CDR3nt: TGCGCCAGCCACCTGGGCGGGGGGGCCTTCGATGAGCAGTTCTTC
CDR3aa: CASHLGGGAFDEQFF
j_gene: TRBJ2-1
v_gene: TRBV23-1
abundance: once
d_gene: TRBD2

CDR3nt: TGCGCCAGCAGACCCGGGACTAGCGGTGTCCGCTCCTACAATGAGCAGTTCTTC
CDR3aa: CASRPGTSGVRSYNEQFF
j_gene: TRBJ2-1
v_gene: TRBV5-1
abundance: NA
d_gene: TRBD2

CDR3nt: TGTGCCAGCAGCCCCCGGAGGGCTGGGGCCAACGTCCTGACTTTC
CDR3aa: CASSPRRAGANVLTF
j_gene: TRBJ2-6
v_gene: TRBV7-2
abundance: NA
d_gene: NA

CDR3nt: TGTGCCAGCAGTTTAGAAGGAGGCCCGAGCACAGATACGCAGTATTTT
CDR3aa: CASSLEGGPSTDTQYF
j_gene: TRBJ2-3
v_gene: TRBV27
abundance: once
d_gene: NA

CDR3nt: TGTGCCAGCAGCGGGACAGTCACCGGGGAGCTGTTTTTT
CDR3aa: CASSGTVTGELFF
j_gene: TRBJ2-2
v_gene: TRBV2
abundance: once
d_gene: TRBD1

CDR3nt: TGTGCCAGCAGCCGACTAGCGGGTTTCACAGATACGCAGTATTTT
CDR3aa: CASSRLAGFTDTQYF
j_gene: TRBJ2-3
v_gene: TRBV2
abundance: NA
d_gene: TRBD2

CDR3nt: TGTGCCAGCAGCTTGGACAGGGGGCGCGATGAGCAGTTCTTC
CDR3aa: CASSLDRGRDEQFF
j_gene: TRBJ2-1
v_gene: TRBV5-6
abundance: NA
d_gene: TRBD1

CDR3nt: TGTGCCAGCAGTTTATTGGGGGGATCCTATGGCTACACCTTC
CDR3aa: CASSLLGGSYGYTF
j_gene: TRBJ1-2
v_gene: TRBV28
abundance: few
d_gene: NA

CDR3nt: TGTGCCAGCAGCTTGGTCGGCCAGGGAAATTCGGGCAATCAGCCCCAGCATTTT
CDR3aa: CASSLVGQGNSGNQPQHF
j_gene: TRBJ1-5
v_gene: TRBV5-5
abundance: NA
d_gene: NA

CDR3nt: TGTGCCAGTACCGGGACTACTAACTATGGCTACACCTTC
CDR3aa: CASTGTTNYGYTF
j_gene: TRBJ1-2
v_gene: TRBV19
abundance: NA
d_gene: NA

CDR3nt: TGTGCCAGCAGCCAAGATCGTAGCACTAACTATGGCTACACCTTC
CDR3aa: CASSQDRSTNYGYTF
j_gene: TRBJ1-2
v_gene: TRBV4-2
abundance: NA
d_gene: NA

CDR3nt: TGTGCCAGCGAGGCTGGGGGGGCGTGGGACACCATATATTTT
CDR3aa: CASEAGGAWDTIYF
j_gene: TRBJ1-3
v_gene: TRBV25-1
abundance: once
d_gene: NA

CDR3nt: TGTGCCAGCAGCTTAAAGCCCGGGATACGTGGGGCCAACGTCCTGACTTTC
CDR3aa: CASSLKPGIRGANVLTF
j_gene: TRBJ2-6
v_gene: TRBV7-9
abundance: NA
d_gene: NA

CDR3nt: TGCAGCGTTAGACGCCTGGGAGATGAGCAGTTCTTC
CDR3aa: CSVRRLGDEQFF
j_gene: TRBJ2-1
v_gene: TRBV29-1
abundance: few
d_gene: NA

CDR3nt: TGTGCCAGCAGCTCGGGGGGCTTAGGCACCGGGGAGCTGTTTTTT
CDR3aa: CASSSGGLGTGELFF
j_gene: TRBJ2-2
v_gene: TRBV5-6
abundance: NA
d_gene: NA

CDR3nt: TGCGCCAGCAGCTTGGGGCTAGCGGGGGGAAGAGAAGAGACCCAGTACTTC
CDR3aa: CASSLGLAGGREETQYF
j_gene: TRBJ2-5
v_gene: TRBV5-1
abundance: hyperexpanded
d_gene: TRBD2

CDR3nt: TGTGCCACCAGCAGAGTCCAAAATTCACCCCTCCACTTT
CDR3aa: CATSRVQNSPLHF
j_gene: TRBJ1-6
v_gene: TRBV15
abundance: NA
d_gene: NA

CDR3nt: TGTGCCAGCAGTGAATCGGGGATTGCTGGCACAGATACGCAGTATTTT
CDR3aa: CASSESGIAGTDTQYF
j_gene: TRBJ2-3
v_gene: TRBV25-1
abundance: NA
d_gene: NA

CDR3nt: TGTGCCAGCAGCCAAGTATTTGATTCACCCCTCCACTTT
CDR3aa: CASSQVFDSPLHF
j_gene: TRBJ1-6
v_gene: TRBV14
abundance: once
d_gene: NA

CDR3nt: TGCAGCGTTGAAGGACAGCTGAACACTGAAGCTTTCTTT
CDR3aa: CSVEGQLNTEAFF
j_gene: TRBJ1-1
v_gene: TRBV29-1
abundance: NA
d_gene: NA

CDR3nt: TGTGCCACCAGCAAAGGTCAGGACTACTATGGCTACACCTTC
CDR3aa: CATSKGQDYYGYTF
j_gene: TRBJ1-2
v_gene: TRBV15
abundance: NA
d_gene: NA

CDR3nt: TGTGCCAGCAGCTTGAGCTACAGGTCCAAGGCTGAAGCTTTCTTT
CDR3aa: CASSLSYRSKAEAFF
j_gene: TRBJ1-1
v_gene: TRBV7-9
abundance: NA
d_gene: NA

CDR3nt: TGTGCCAGCAGCTTCCGGGAGAGCACAGATACGCAGTATTTT
CDR3aa: CASSFRESTDTQYF
j_gene: TRBJ2-3
v_gene: TRBV5-6
abundance: NA
d_gene: NA

CDR3nt: TGTGCCAGCAGTCGCCCGATTCTGGAGGACGAGCAGTACTTC
CDR3aa: CASSRPILEDEQYF
j_gene: TRBJ2-7
v_gene: TRBV6-5
abundance: few
d_gene: NA